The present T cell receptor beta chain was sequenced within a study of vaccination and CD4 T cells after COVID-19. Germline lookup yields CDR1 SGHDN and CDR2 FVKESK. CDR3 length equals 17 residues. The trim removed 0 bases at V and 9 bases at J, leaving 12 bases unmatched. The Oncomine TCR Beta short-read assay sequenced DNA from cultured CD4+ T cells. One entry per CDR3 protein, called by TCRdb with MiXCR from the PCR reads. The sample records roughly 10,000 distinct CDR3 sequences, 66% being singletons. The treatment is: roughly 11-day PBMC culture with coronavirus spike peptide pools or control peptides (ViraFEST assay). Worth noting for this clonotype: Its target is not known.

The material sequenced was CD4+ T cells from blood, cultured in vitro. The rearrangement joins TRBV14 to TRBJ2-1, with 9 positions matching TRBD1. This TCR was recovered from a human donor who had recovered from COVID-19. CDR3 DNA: TGTGCCAGCAGCCAAGAAGTGGACAGGGGTGTTTTAGGTGAGCAGTTCTTC. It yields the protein CASSQEVDRGVLGEQFF.